The rows below give T cell receptor beta chains drawn from one sample of a study of shared clonotypes between healthy human individuals. Produced via immunoSEQ multiplex PCR; TCRdb's table is partial and in-frame only. Of 600,000 to 750,000 clones in the sample, 72% are singletons; the top ten hold more than 1.5%. The sequencing sample was made of memory CD4+ T cells sorted from blood. The origin of the receptors is a woman aged 25 to 39 in good health. CDR3s include the opening cysteine and the closing phenylalanine or tryptophan. A D gene is named only where the DNA matches it firmly. Clone size is stated in some rows and not others, as once, few, many or a class when expanded.

size	V	J	D	DNA	CDR3
-	TRBV10-3	TRBJ2-5	TRBD2	TGTGCCATCAGTGACCTAGCGGGTAAAGAGACCCAGTACTTC	CAISDLAGKETQYF
-	TRBV30	TRBJ2-1	-	TGTGCCTGGAGGCTAGGCACCCACAATGAGCAGTTCTTC	CAWRLGTHNEQFF
once	TRBV2	TRBJ1-5	TRBD1	TGTGCCAGCAGGGAACAGGGGGCGGGTCAGCCCCAGCATTTT	CASREQGAGQPQHF
-	TRBV12-5	TRBJ1-2	-	TGTGCTAGTGGTTTCTTAGGTGGGCAGAGACTCGTCCTTAACTATGGCTACACCTTC	CASGFLGGQRLVLNYGYTF
-	TRBV5-4	TRBJ2-2	-	TGTGCCAGCAGTTTAGATGTTACCGGGGAGCTGTTTTTT	CASSLDVTGELFF
few	TRBV7-2	TRBJ2-1	TRBD1	TGTGCCAGCAGCCACGGCAGTGGGACAGGGGGCGGTGAGCAGTTCTTC	CASSHGSGTGGGEQFF
-	TRBV27	TRBJ1-4	-	TGTGCCAGCAGTTTTGCAGGGGTCGCGGAAAAACTGTTTTTT	CASSFAGVAEKLFF
-	TRBV6-5	TRBJ1-1	-	TGTGCCAGCAGTTACCTCAGGCAGACTGAAGCTTTCTTT	CASSYLRQTEAFF
-	TRBV28	TRBJ2-5	TRBD1	TGTGCCAGCAGCCAAGGGGTGCTGCAGGGGGCCCTTGGGGCGACCCAGTACTTC	CASSQGVLQGALGATQYF
-	TRBV10-2	TRBJ1-1	TRBD1	TGCGCCAGCAGCCAGGGACAGGGGACTGAAGCTTTCTTT	CASSQGQGTEAFF
-	TRBV19	TRBJ2-7	TRBD1	TGTGCCAGCAACAGGGGAGCAGGCTACGAGCAGTACTTC	CASNRGAGYEQYF
-	TRBV4-1	TRBJ1-3	-	TGCGCCAGCAGCCAAACTTCTGGAAACACCATATATTTT	CASSQTSGNTIYF
-	TRBV6-5	TRBJ2-7	TRBD2	TGTGCCAGCAGTAAGGCCGGGACTAGCGCTGTAGAGCAGTACTTC	CASSKAGTSAVEQYF
-	TRBV2	TRBJ1-4	TRBD1	TGTGCCAGCAGTGAAAGGGGACAGGACAATGAAAAACTGTTTTTT	CASSERGQDNEKLFF
-	TRBV6-1	TRBJ2-7	TRBD2	TGTGCCAGCACCAGGACTAGCGGGAGTACCGAGCAGTACTTC	CASTRTSGSTEQYF
few	TRBV7-6	TRBJ2-3	TRBD2	TGTGCCAGCAGCTTAGCCGGGACTAGCGGGACCAATACGCAGTATTTT	CASSLAGTSGTNTQYF
-	TRBV18	TRBJ2-4	-	TGTGCCAGCTCACCCGGGACTGACGACAAAAACATTCAGTACTTC	CASSPGTDDKNIQYF
once	TRBV4-1	TRBJ1-2	TRBD1	TGCGCCAGCAGCCAAGCGGGAGGGACAGGGCTCAACTATGGCTACACCTTC	CASSQAGGTGLNYGYTF
-	TRBV18	TRBJ1-3	-	TGTGCCAGCTCGTCCACCCGGGACCACACCATATATTTT	CASSSTRDHTIYF
-	TRBV18	TRBJ1-2	TRBD1	TGTGCCAGCTCACTCCTAATCCGGGACAGGGCCAACTATGGCTACACCTTC	CASSLLIRDRANYGYTF
-	TRBV9	TRBJ1-3	TRBD1	TGTGCCAGCAGCGCCCAGGGGGCTTCTTTCGCTGGAAACACCATATATTTT	CASSAQGASFAGNTIYF
-	TRBV2	TRBJ1-4	-	TGTGCCAGCAGTGCGCAAGTTGCAACTAATGAAAAACTGTTTTTT	CASSAQVATNEKLFF
-	TRBV28	TRBJ2-7	TRBD1	TGTGCCAGCAGTCTTGGGACAGGTCTGGGTTACGAGCAGTACTTC	CASSLGTGLGYEQYF
-	TRBV10-3	TRBJ2-2	TRBD2	TGTGCCACTCGGACTAGCGTAACCGGGGAGCTGTTTTTT	CATRTSVTGELFF
-	TRBV27	TRBJ2-7	TRBD2	TGTGCCAGCAAGACTAGCGGCACTAACTCCTACGAGCAGTACTTC	CASKTSGTNSYEQYF
-	TRBV7-8	TRBJ1-5	-	TGTGCCAGCAGCTTACCTGCAGGTCACAATCAGCCCCAGCATTTT	CASSLPAGHNQPQHF
-	TRBV11-2	TRBJ2-1	TRBD2	TGTGCCAGCAGCTTAGTAGCGGGAGCATACAATGAGCAGTTCTTC	CASSLVAGAYNEQFF
-	TRBV6-1	TRBJ2-1	TRBD2	TGTGCCAGCATCCCGGGGGGAGTCTACAATGAGCAGTTCTTC	CASIPGGVYNEQFF
-	TRBV5-6	TRBJ2-2	-	TGTGCCAGCAGAGCTTCCGGGATTGGTACCGGGGAGCTGTTTTTT	CASRASGIGTGELFF
once	TRBV1	TRBJ2-7	-	TGCACCAGCAGTCTAGGACTAGTTCCCTTCTACGAGCAGTACTTC	CTSSLGLVPFYEQYF
-	TRBV4-1	TRBJ2-3	-	TGCGCCAGCAGCCAAGTTCCGAGGGATACGCAGTATTTT	CASSQVPRDTQYF
-	TRBV27	TRBJ1-2	TRBD1	TGTGCCAACAGTGCTCAGACAGGGGTAATGAACTATGGCTACACCTTC	CANSAQTGVMNYGYTF
-	TRBV7-3	TRBJ1-1	-	TGTGCCAGCAGCGTAGACCCAAACACTGAAGCTTTCTTT	CASSVDPNTEAFF
-	TRBV11-2	TRBJ1-5	-	TGTGCCAGCAGCCCACAGGGAGATCAGCCCCAGCATTTT	CASSPQGDQPQHF
-	TRBV27	TRBJ2-3	-	TGTGCCAGCAGTTCCAACTACAGAAACACAGATACGCAGTATTTT	CASSSNYRNTDTQYF
-	TRBV28	TRBJ2-7	TRBD2	TGTGCCAGCAGGCCCTGGACGGGAGGGACCTACGAGCAGTACTTC	CASRPWTGGTYEQYF
many	TRBV19	TRBJ2-3	-	TGTGCCAGTAGTAATCCAGGGGATAATACGCAGTATTTT	CASSNPGDNTQYF
-	TRBV5-1	TRBJ2-1	TRBD2	TGCGCCAGCAGCTACGGGACTAGCGGCAATGAGCAGTTCTTC	CASSYGTSGNEQFF
-	TRBV2	TRBJ1-5	TRBD1	TGTGCCAGCAGTGAAGAAGGACAGGGCCAAGGGCCCCAGCATTTT	CASSEEGQGQGPQHF
few	TRBV6-1	TRBJ2-2	TRBD1	TGTGCCAGCAGTGGTGGGACAGGGGGCGGCACCGGGGAGCTGTTTTTT	CASSGGTGGGTGELFF
-	TRBV6-1	TRBJ1-1	-	TGTGCCAGCAGTGGACGGAGGGGTCCTGAAGCTTTCTTT	CASSGRRGPEAFF
-	TRBV19	TRBJ1-3	-	TGTGCCAGTAGCATCCCATACACCATATATTTT	CASSIPYTIYF
-	TRBV5-1	TRBJ1-2	TRBD1	TGCGCCAGCAGCTTATCACCAGGGGGCCATGGCTACACCTTC	CASSLSPGGHGYTF
-	TRBV11-1	TRBJ2-3	-	TGTGCCAGCAGTATTACGGCCCAGGGGACAGATACGCAGTATTTT	CASSITAQGTDTQYF
many	TRBV7-2	TRBJ2-3	-	TGTGCCAGCAGCTCCGTCGCGCTAGTGACAGATACGCAGTATTTT	CASSSVALVTDTQYF
-	TRBV7-2	TRBJ2-3	-	TGTGCCAGCAGCTTATATTCAGATACGCAGTATTTT	CASSLYSDTQYF
-	TRBV2	TRBJ2-5	TRBD1	TGTGCCAGCAGTGACCGGACAGGGGTGGAGACCCAGTACTTC	CASSDRTGVETQYF
-	TRBV6-1	TRBJ1-2	-	TGTGCCACCCAACGACTGAGTTATGGCTACACCTTC	CATQRLSYGYTF
-	TRBV18	TRBJ2-5	TRBD1	TGTGCCAGCGCGAACAGGGGGCGCGGGGAGACCCAGTACTTC	CASANRGRGETQYF
-	TRBV4-1	TRBJ2-1	-	TGCGCCAGCAGCCAAGAGAGGACTCGGTTCTTC	CASSQERTRFF
-	TRBV27	TRBJ2-5	-	TGTGCCAGCAGTTTTGCAGGGTCCGTTGAGACCCAGTACTTC	CASSFAGSVETQYF
-	TRBV5-6	TRBJ2-1	-	TGTGCCAGCAGCTTGGAGCTCTACTCCTACAATGAGCAGTTCTTC	CASSLELYSYNEQFF